The clone carrying this T cell receptor (beta chain) was recorded many times. As yet, its antigen is unknown. The sample comes from a study of CD8 T cells in ankylosing spondylitis. Quantitative 5'-RACE was performed with molecular barcodes, and it yielded the TCR beta libraries. Each CDR3 protein gets one entry after TCRdb re-called the 5' RACE reads with MiXCR. The data hold fewer than 150,000 distinct CDR3 sequences, with 7% to 8% observed a single time. V lost 6 bases and J lost 4, with 12 bases in between. This CDR3 is built from 13 residues. General observations from the study: As for the disease-linked clones, they showed a CD8+ phenotype and occurred at relatively low frequencies in peripheral blood. Earlier work had already found some motif variants in reactive arthritis synovial fluid and blood. Clones tied to disease were said to be significantly enriched in matched ankylosing spondylitis synovial fluid.

The TCR comes from a female donor with ankylosing spondylitis or in good health (not recorded which). Sequencing was performed on blood, either unsorted or a sorted T cell fraction (not recorded which). The J gene is TRBJ1-2, the V gene TRBV12-3 or TRBV12-4; D may be TRBD1 (6 bases). CDR3 nucleotides: TGTGCCAGCAGGGAACAGGGAAGCTATGGCTACACCTTC. It translates to CASREQGSYGYTF.